Sequencing of this TCR beta chain was carried out in a study of T cells in Graves' hyperthyroidism and ophthalmopathy. Study-level findings and limits: Most thyroid clonotypes expanded above 0.001 appeared in blood too.

This clonotype showed up many times. Antigen unknown. There were TCR beta CDR3 regions amplified from RNA transcripts. First-round RT-PCR targeting the TCR CDR3 was performed with the HTBI primer set. Via MiXCR, TCRdb re-called the multiplex PCR reads, giving one row per CDR3 protein. The sample comprises over 500,000 distinct CDR3 sequences, approximately 17% of which are singletons, and approximately 15% rests with the top ten. Deletions cut 7 bases from V and 4 bases from J, with 21 bases between. This CDR3 contains 16 residues. CDR1 is SEHNR, CDR2 FQNEAQ, per germline (reference sequence). V and J are TRBV7-9 and TRBJ2-3; D gene ambiguous. Specimen: blood. This TCR came from a woman under 30 with Graves' ophthalmopathy. The CDR3 loop reads CASTSSDHELPDTQYF. DNA for the CDR3: TGTGCCAGCACCTCATCAGACCACGAACTGCCAGATACGCAGTATTTT. The variable domain in full, with the rest retrieved from reference TRBV7-9 and TRBJ2-3, is DTGVSQNPRHKITKRGQNVTFRCDPISEHNRLYWYRQTLGQGPEFLTYFQNEAQLEKSRLLSDRFSAERPKGSFSTLEIQRTEQGDSAMYLCASTSSDHELPDTQYFGPGTRLTVL.